Listed below are T cell receptor beta chains from one sample, sequenced in a study of naive and memory T cell subsets. TCRdb itself ran the 5' RACE reads through MiXCR, one entry per CDR3 protein. The sample lists 55,000 to 65,000 distinct CDR3 sequences, 6% to 8.5% occurring once. These receptors all come from a female donor in good health. CDR3s include the opening cysteine and the closing phenylalanine or tryptophan. The D gene is left open where the match is weak. The listing skips clone size in some rows; elsewhere it reads once, few, many or a size class.

>-|TRBJ1-4|12|TRBV12-3/TRBV12-4|-
TGTGCCAGCACGCTTGCTAATGAAAAACTGTTTTTT
CASTLANEKLFF
>many|TRBJ1-2|14|TRBV28|TRBD1
TGTGCCAGCAGTTTGTGGGACAGGGTAAATGGCTACACCTTC
CASSLWDRVNGYTF
>many|TRBJ1-1|14|TRBV5-1|-
TGCGCCAGCAGCTTGGTTTGGGGGAACACTGAAGCTTTCTTT
CASSLVWGNTEAFF
>few|TRBJ2-1|15|TRBV12-3/TRBV12-4|TRBD2
TGTGCCAGCAGTTTTAGCGGGGGGGCAGACAATGAGCAGTTCTTC
CASSFSGGADNEQFF
>-|TRBJ2-5|15|TRBV29-1|-
TGCAGCGGCCGACTGTGGGGCAGTTCTCAAGAGACCCAGTACTTC
CSGRLWGSSQETQYF
>few|TRBJ2-3|15|TRBV7-2|-
TGTGCCAGCAGCCTCACCCTGGCGGACACAGATACGCAGTATTTT
CASSLTLADTDTQYF
>few|TRBJ2-2|16|TRBV6-5|TRBD1
TGTGCCAGCAGTTACTCGGCAGGGGGCGGCACCGGGGAGCTGTTTTTT
CASSYSAGGGTGELFF
>many|TRBJ1-6|13|TRBV6-5|-
TGTGCCAGCACGAGACAGAGCAATTCACCCCTCCACTTT
CASTRQSNSPLHF
>-|TRBJ2-1|14|TRBV12-3/TRBV12-4|TRBD1
TGTGCCAGCAGCCTGGGACAGGGGTACAATGAGCAGTTCTTC
CASSLGQGYNEQFF
>many|TRBJ1-6|14|TRBV29-1|-
TGCAGCGTTGTAACGGTGGACCCTAATTCACCCCTCCACTTT
CSVVTVDPNSPLHF
>many|TRBJ1-1|13|TRBV3-1|-
TGTGCCAGCAGCCAAGTTGGGCAGCCACAAGCTTTCTTT
CASSQVGQPQAFF
>-|TRBJ2-5|12|TRBV5-1|-
TGCGCCAGCAGTGACAGTCAAGAGACCCAGTACTTC
CASSDSQETQYF
>many|TRBJ1-1|14|TRBV20-1|TRBD1
TGCAGTGCAATGACAGGGACTTTCCAGGATGAAGCTTTCTTT
CSAMTGTFQDEAFF